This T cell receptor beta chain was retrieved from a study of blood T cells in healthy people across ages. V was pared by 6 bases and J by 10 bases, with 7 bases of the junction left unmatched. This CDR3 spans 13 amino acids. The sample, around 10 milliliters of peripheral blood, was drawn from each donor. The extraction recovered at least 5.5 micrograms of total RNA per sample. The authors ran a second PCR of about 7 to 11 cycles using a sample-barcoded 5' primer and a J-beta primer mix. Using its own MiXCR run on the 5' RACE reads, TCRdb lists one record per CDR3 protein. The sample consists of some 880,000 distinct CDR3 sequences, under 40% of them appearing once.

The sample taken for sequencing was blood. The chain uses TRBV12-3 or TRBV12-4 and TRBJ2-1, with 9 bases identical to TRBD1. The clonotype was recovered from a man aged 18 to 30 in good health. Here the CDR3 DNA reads TGTGCCAGCAGACGCGACAGGGGGGCGGAGCAGTTCTTC. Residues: CASRRDRGAEQFF.